This TCR beta chain was profiled in a study of T cells after yellow fever vaccination. This clonotype was counted many times. TCRdb analysed the 5' RACE reads with MiXCR anew, one entry per CDR3 protein. The profile shows some 350,000 distinct CDR3 sequences, about 6.2% of them singletons. The receptor was isolated from a man in his thirties or forties who received the YFV17D yellow fever vaccine. This specimen consisted of PBMCs, obtained 5 days after the yellow fever booster vaccination.

CDR3 nucleotide sequence: TGTGCCAGCAGCCTGATCGGACAGGGCGGGGGTCTGACCCAGTACTTC. Its protein is CASSLIGQGGGLTQYF. The V gene is TRBV5-8, the J gene TRBJ2-5, with D possibly TRBD1 on 8 matching bases. V lost 4 bases and J 7 bases, leaving 23 bases between the germline ends. The germline V gene has CDR1 SGHTS and CDR2 YDEGEE. The CDR3 is made up of 16 amino acids.